Below, 12 T cell receptor beta chains from the same sample are listed, as sequenced in a study of blood T cell repertoires in COVID-19 (dated by TCRdb to between 2020 and 2021). Library preparation employed the immunoSEQ multiplex PCR assay. Drawn from immuneACCESS, this table holds only the in-frame rearrangements with V and J called that TCRdb kept. Clones are partly lost; checked studies trace under half to an unresolved V gene and leave the rest unexplained. The sample yields 95,000 to 150,000 clones; just over 70% were counted once. The top ten constitute about 0.84% of the sample. The sequenced sample consisted of peripheral blood. These receptors originate from a human donor with acute or convalescent COVID-19. The donor label of this sample is uncertain.

The chain combines TRBV30 with TRBJ2-5, with no clear D. The CDR3 runs 12 residues. Germline CDR1 is GTSNPN and CDR2 is SVGIG (reference sequence). V lost 3 bases, J lost 5 bases, and 10 bases lay in between. CDR3 in DNA: TGTGCCTGGAGCTTCCCCGGGGAGACCCAGTACTTC. This translates into CAWSFPGETQYF. The variable domain in full, with the rest retrieved from reference TRBV30 and TRBJ2-5, is SQTIHQWPATLVQPVGSPLSLECTVEGTSNPNLYWYRQAAGRGLQLLFYSVGIGQISSEVPQNLSASRPQDRQFILSSKKLLLSDSGFYLCAWSFPGETQYFGPGTRLLVL.

The chain couples TRBV18 to TRBJ2-5; weak D call: TRBD1 (6 bases). The CDR3 is 15 amino acids. Trimming left V 0 bases short and J 4 bases short, with 12 bases between. CDR1 is KGHSH, CDR2 LQKENI, per germline. CDR3 sequence: CASSPPDSPRETQYF. CDR3 nucleotide sequence: TGTGCCAGCTCACCACCGGACAGTCCCCGAGAGACCCAGTACTTC. The full variable domain, rest sourced from reference TRBV18 and TRBJ2-5, is NAGVMQNPRHLVRRRGQEARLRCSPMKGHSHVYWYRQLPEEGLKFMVYLQKENIIDESGMPKERFSAEFPKEGPSILRIQQVVRGDSAAYFCASSPPDSPRETQYFGPGTRLLVL.

The chain joins TRBV6-5 to TRBJ1-6, with a tentative D call TRBD1 (5 bases). Germline V gene sequence: CDR1 MNHEY, CDR2 SVGAGI. Trimming stripped 8 bases from V and 7 bases from J, with 12 bases between. CDR3 length: 13 residues. The CDR3 sequence is CASARVRNSPLHF. CDR3 nucleotide sequence: TGTGCCAGCGCCAGGGTTAGGAATTCACCCCTCCACTTT.

In this sample, this clone turned up many times. The chain employs TRBV6-2 or TRBV6-3 and TRBJ1-5; D is uncertain. The CDR3 runs 12 residues. With 2 bases removed from V and 8 bases from J, the gap between germline ends came to 7 bases. From germline, CDR1 is MNHEY and CDR2 SVGEGT. The CDR3 spells CASSYEVKPQHF. For the CDR3, the DNA is TGTGCCAGCAGTTACGAGGTTAAGCCCCAGCATTTT.

This chain connects TRBV6-9 to TRBJ1-6; possibly TRBD1 for D (5 bases). The CDR3 length is 16 residues. Trimming removed 6 bases at V and 1 base at J, with 13 bases between. Germline V gene lookup returns CDR1 MNHGY and CDR2 SVAAGI. The CDR3 protein is CASSPLGGSYNSPLHF. CDR3 in DNA: TGTGCCAGCAGCCCCTTGGGGGGTTCCTATAATTCACCCCTCCACTTT.

The chain carries TRBV9 and TRBJ2-2, with 10 bases fitting TRBD2. CDR3 length equals 16 residues. The germline V gene encodes CDR1 SGDLS and CDR2 YYNGEE. V was clipped by 4 bases and J by 1 base; unmatched bases: 4. CDR3 sequence (DNA): TGTGCCAGCAGCCCTCCTAGCGGGGGGAACACCGGGGAGCTGTTTTTT. It yields the protein CASSPPSGGNTGELFF.

The chain recombines TRBV6-5 with TRBJ2-5, with 8 bases matching TRBD2. From germline, CDR1 is MNHEY and CDR2 SVGAGI. The CDR3 is 15 amino acids. Trimming removed 6 bases from V and 0 bases from J; junction bases left unmatched: 6. Here the CDR3 reads CASSKGGGYQETQYF. The CDR3 DNA is TGTGCCAGCAGCAAAGGCGGGGGGTACCAAGAGACCCAGTACTTC.

In this sample, this clone turned up a few times. The chain employs TRBV2 and TRBJ2-7, with TRBD1 matching over 10 bases. The CDR3 runs to 12 residues. The V segment lost 8 bases and the J segment 8 bases; nucleotides outside the gene matches: 6. Germline V lookup: CDR1 SNHLY, CDR2 FYNNEI. CDR3 protein: CASGGTGEQQYV. CDR3 DNA: TGTGCCAGCGGGGGGACAGGGGAGCAGCAGTACGTC.

The CDR3 sequence: CASSPVLAGAPNEQFF. In nucleotides, the CDR3 is TGCGCCAGCAGCCCTGTCCTAGCGGGGGCCCCAAATGAGCAGTTCTTC. The rearrangement joins TRBV4-1 to TRBJ2-1; the match to TRBD2 covers 10 bases. Germline V gene lookup returns CDR1 MGHRA and CDR2 YSYEKL. The ends lost 4 bases at V and 7 bases at J; junction bases unmatched: 10. This CDR3 region has 16 residues.

The rearrangement joins TRBV5-4 to TRBJ1-6; 7 nucleotides align to TRBD1. The J segment lost 6 bases and the V segment lost 3 bases, leaving 6 bases of the junction unmatched. This CDR3 has 15 residues. The V gene's germline CDR1 is SGHNT and CDR2 YYREEE (reference sequence). CDR3 protein: CASSSKGTVNSPLHF. In DNA, the CDR3 is TGTGCCAGCAGCTCGAAAGGGACAGTTAATTCACCCCTCCACTTT.

This chain connects TRBV29-1 to TRBJ1-1; perhaps TRBD1 as D (5 bases). This CDR3 has 12 amino acids. Germline V lookup: CDR1 SQVTM, CDR2 ANQGSEA. V lost 5 bases to trimming and J lost 4 bases, with 11 bases between them. The CDR3 bases are TGCAGCGTTACGGGGGGGAGCACTGAAGCTTTCTTT. It specifies CSVTGGSTEAFF.

This sequence joins TRBV6-5 and TRBJ1-5; no definite D call. The V gene lost 6 bases and the J gene lost 1 base, with 7 bases spanning the gap. The CDR3 is 13 residues long. Germline CDR1 and CDR2: MNHEY and SVGAGI. The CDR3 DNA is TGTGCCAGCAGGCCAGTGAGCAATCAGCCCCAGCATTTT. Translating gives CASRPVSNQPQHF.